The 23 T cell receptor beta chains below all came from one sample that was sequenced in a study of blood T cell repertoires in COVID-19 (dated by TCRdb to between 2020 and 2021). Receptor amplification or capture employed the immunoSEQ multiplex PCR assay. TCRdb limited this immuneACCESS table to in-frame rearrangements with V and J called. A share of clones is missing; checked studies link under half to unresolved V genes, and the rest is unexplained. This sample lists around 88,000 clones; 60% to 85% were detected once. The biggest ten clones account for nearly 9% of the sample. The material sequenced was peripheral blood. These receptors all come from a man aged 50 to 59 who had recovered from COVID-19.

The chain couples TRBV7-9 to TRBJ2-3, with D uncertain. The CDR3 runs 13 residues. V was cut by 1 base and J by 3 bases, with 5 bases left in between. Germline-derived CDR1 and CDR2 are SEHNR and FQNEAQ (reference sequence). The CDR3 region has the DNA TGTGCCAGCAGCTTAGATCGGACAGATACGCAGTATTTT. It specifies CASSLDRTDTQYF.

V usage is TRBV6-5 and J usage is TRBJ1-5; 8 nucleotides line up with TRBD1. V lost 8 bases, J lost 6 bases, and 9 bases stayed unmatched. The V gene's germline CDR1 is MNHEY and CDR2 SVGAGI. CDR3 size: 14 residues. CDR3 nucleotides: TGTGCCAGCGGACGGGACAGGAGGAGTCAGCCCCAGCATTTT. Translating it yields CASGRDRRSQPQHF.

The chain joins TRBV11-2 to TRBJ2-5; 12 bases agree with TRBD1. CDR3 length: 15 residues. With 3 bases clipped from V and 5 bases from J, the junction kept 4 bases outside the gene matches. The germline gives CDR1 SGHAT, CDR2 FQNNGV. CDR3 loop: CASSFGTGGVETQYF. CDR3 nucleotides: TGTGCCAGCAGCTTCGGGACAGGGGGCGTGGAGACCCAGTACTTC.

This clone was observed a single time. The chain employs TRBV6-2 or TRBV6-3 and TRBJ2-7, with TRBD1 identical over 7 bases. Losses at the gene ends were 6 bases for V and 3 bases for J; bases not matched to a gene: 5. CDR1 MNHEY and CDR2 SVGEGT come from the germline V gene. The CDR3 is made up of 13 amino acids. The CDR3 coding sequence is TGTGCCAGCAGACCTGGGACAGTCTACGAGCAGTACTTC. Its protein is CASRPGTVYEQYF.

The chain uses TRBV18 and TRBJ1-1, with D possibly being TRBD1 (5 bases). Trimming stripped 3 bases from V and 6 bases from J, with 14 bases between. CDR1 KGHSH and CDR2 LQKENI come from the germline V gene. The length of the CDR3 is 14 residues. This CDR3 is CASSPGPRAPEAFF. CDR3 DNA: TGTGCCAGCTCACCGGGCCCCAGGGCGCCTGAAGCTTTCTTT. The whole variable domain, remainder taken from reference TRBV18 and TRBJ1-1, is NAGVMQNPRHLVRRRGQEARLRCSPMKGHSHVYWYRQLPEEGLKFMVYLQKENIIDESGMPKERFSAEFPKEGPSILRIQQVVRGDSAAYFCASSPGPRAPEAFFGQGTRLTVV.

The rearrangement joins TRBV2 to TRBJ1-5; D may be TRBD1 (6 bases). Germline loops: CDR1 SNHLY, CDR2 FYNNEI. CDR3 size: 15 residues. The ends were cut back, 7 bases at V and 2 bases at J, with 15 bases in the middle. CDR3 in DNA: TGTGCCAGCAACGTGGGGGGGCTCGGCAATCAGCCCCAGCATTTT. This encodes CASNVGGLGNQPQHF.

This chain links TRBV25-1 with TRBJ1-1; 7 nucleotides agree with TRBD1. This CDR3 is 16 amino acids long. Germline trimming cut 0 bases from V and 1 base from J; bases unmatched to any gene: 5. In germline, CDR1 is MGHDK, CDR2 SYGVNS. In DNA form, the CDR3 reads TGTGCCAGCAGTGAATACGGGACAGAGCCGAACACTGAAGCTTTCTTT. Protein sequence: CASSEYGTEPNTEAFF.

This clone has a single count. The chain carries TRBV5-4 and TRBJ2-3; D not certain. The CDR3 is made up of 14 amino acids. V was trimmed by 0 bases and J by 3 bases, leaving 8 bases between them. Germline CDR1 and CDR2: SGHNT and YYREEE (reference sequence). The CDR3 coding sequence is TGTGCCAGCAGCTTGGACAGTCGAACAGATACGCAGTATTTT. Translating it yields CASSLDSRTDTQYF.

The chain has TRBV7-8 and TRBJ2-3; 7 bases align to TRBD2. The V segment lost 2 bases and the J segment 5 bases; nucleotides outside the gene matches: 13. CDR1 SGHVS and CDR2 FQNEAQ come from the germline V gene. This CDR3 is built from 17 residues. The DNA of the CDR3 is TGTGCCAGCAGCTTAATCTCGGGGGAGGGCCTCGGAGATACGCAGTATTTT. Amino acid sequence: CASSLISGEGLGDTQYF.

This clone has only one observation. The V call is TRBV6-5, the J call TRBJ2-3; D perhaps matches TRBD2 (5 bases). V was pared by 8 bases and J by 2 bases, with 14 bases between. The CDR3 has 14 residues. CDR1 MNHEY and CDR2 SVGAGI come from the germline V gene. This CDR3 reads CASSRERITDTQYF. In DNA form, the CDR3 reads TGTGCCAGCTCAAGGGAGAGAATCACAGATACGCAGTATTTT.

The chain carries TRBV5-1 and TRBJ2-1; 10 bases fit TRBD2. Germline CDR1 and CDR2: SGHRS and YFSETQ. This CDR3 spans 17 amino acids. The ends lost 1 base at V and 5 bases at J; junction bases unmatched: 9. The CDR3 sequence is CASSLSPSGGPNNEQFF. The CDR3, as DNA: TGCGCCAGCAGCTTGAGCCCTAGCGGGGGCCCCAACAATGAGCAGTTCTTC.

This chain links TRBV12-3 or TRBV12-4 with TRBJ1-2; D is possibly TRBD1 (5 bases). Trimming removed 5 bases from V and 3 bases from J, with 10 bases in between. This CDR3 has 13 residues. CDR3 amino acids: CASSPGYDYGYTF. In DNA form, the CDR3 reads TGTGCCAGCAGTCCAGGGTACGACTATGGCTACACCTTC.

This clone was counted between two and nine times. This chain links TRBV7-2 with TRBJ2-1, with unresolved D. The length of the CDR3 is 15 residues. Germline loops: CDR1 SGHTA, CDR2 FQGNSA. Trimming shortened V by 1 base and J by 1 base, and 8 bases separated the two germline ends. This CDR3 is CASSLDRVSYNEQFF. CDR3 DNA: TGTGCCAGCAGCTTAGATCGCGTGTCCTACAATGAGCAGTTCTTC.

The CDR3 DNA follows: TGTGCCAGCACCGGGACTTTTAACCGGGGTGAGCAGTTCTTC. Protein: CASTGTFNRGEQFF. This rearrangement joins TRBV27 to TRBJ2-1; D perhaps matches TRBD2 (6 bases). CDR1 MNHEY and CDR2 SMNVEV come from the germline V gene (reference sequence). CDR3 size: 14 residues. The germline V and J ends were trimmed by 7 bases and 9 bases, with 19 bases remaining between them.

V gene TRBV28 combines with J gene TRBJ1-2; D gene uncertain. V lost 4 bases and J 7 bases, leaving 10 bases between the germline ends. Germline V gene lookup returns CDR1 MDHEN and CDR2 SYDVKM. The CDR3 totals 12 residues. In DNA form, the CDR3 reads TGTGCCAGCAGTTACGGAGGGTTTGGCTACACCTTC. This gives the protein CASSYGGFGYTF.

The genes are TRBV5-1 and TRBJ2-5; 8 bases line up with TRBD1. Per germline, CDR1 SGHRS and CDR2 YFSETQ. The trim removed 2 bases at V and 4 bases at J, leaving 7 bases unmatched. The CDR3 is 15 amino acids. CDR3 coding DNA: TGCGCCAGCAGCTTTTTGGGCAGGGGGCGAGAGACCCAGTACTTC. Translated, it gives CASSFLGRGRETQYF.

The chain recombines TRBV2 with TRBJ2-7; 16 bases are shared with TRBD2. The germline V gene encodes CDR1 SNHLY and CDR2 FYNNEI. The ends lost 6 bases at V and 12 bases at J; junction bases unmatched: 8. This CDR3 is built from 14 residues. CDR3 residues: CASSGTSGRVGRYF. CDR3 bases: TGTGCCAGCAGCGGGACTAGCGGGAGGGTAGGGCGGTACTTC.

The chain has TRBV3-1 (or the pseudogene TRBV3-2) and TRBJ1-4; no reliable D call. The CDR3 is 13 amino acids. Trimming stripped 1 base from V and 8 bases from J, with 8 bases between. Looked up from germline, CDR1 is LGHDT and CDR2 is YNNKEL (reference sequence). This CDR3 is CASSQAFREKLFF. CDR3 nucleotide sequence: TGTGCCAGCAGCCAAGCTTTCAGGGAAAAACTGTTTTTT.

This chain uses TRBV5-1 with TRBJ2-7; 9 bases are shared with TRBD2. This CDR3 is 13 amino acids long. Trimming at V came to 7 bases and at J to 1 base, leaving 3 bases not matched to a gene. Germline V gene sequence: CDR1 SGHRS, CDR2 YFSETQ. CDR3 protein: CASQRGESYEQYF. In DNA, the CDR3 is TGCGCCAGCCAGCGGGGGGAGTCCTACGAGCAGTACTTC.

The table lists this clone with a count of one. This sequence joins TRBV28 and TRBJ1-2, with TRBD1 matching over 9 bases. The CDR3 is 15 amino acids. The V gene end was trimmed by 6 bases and the J gene end by 4 bases; junction bases not matched to a gene: 9. Germline loops: CDR1 MDHEN, CDR2 SYDVKM. The CDR3 nucleotides are TGTGCCAGCAGCCCCCGGGACAGGGCAGTCTATGGCTACACCTTC. Encoded protein: CASSPRDRAVYGYTF.

V usage is TRBV9 and J usage is TRBJ2-1, with 8 bases aligning to TRBD2. CDR1 and CDR2 (germline): SGDLS, YYNGEE. The CDR3 has 17 residues. With V trimmed by 0 bases and J by 0 bases, 5 bases remained unmatched. In DNA, the CDR3 is TGTGCCAGCAGCGTAGGAGGGGCGGGAGGCTCCTACAATGAGCAGTTCTTC. It codes for CASSVGGAGGSYNEQFF.

This chain uses TRBV6-5 with TRBJ1-1; D is possibly TRBD1 (5 bases). CDR1 and CDR2 from the germline V gene are MNHEY and SVGAGI. V lost 5 bases to trimming and J lost 1 base, with 14 bases between them. The CDR3 has 15 amino acids. CDR3 sequence reads: CASSPTLQANTEAFF. CDR3 nucleotides: TGTGCCAGCAGTCCCACTCTACAGGCGAACACTGAAGCTTTCTTT.

CDR3 nucleotide sequence: TGTGCCAGCTCACCCGGACAGGGGGCAATAGAAAAACTGTTTTTT. Its protein product is CASSPGQGAIEKLFF. V is TRBV18 and J is TRBJ1-4, with 11 bases aligning to TRBD1. The CDR3 has 15 residues. The V gene's germline CDR1 is KGHSH and CDR2 LQKENI. The V gene end was trimmed by 3 bases and the J gene end by 8 bases; junction bases not matched to a gene: 5.